The 12 T cell receptor beta chains listed next were all sequenced from one sample in a study of blood T cells in healthy people across ages. The use of a sample-barcoded 5' primer and a J-beta primer mix characterized a second PCR of roughly 6 to 12 cycles. MiXCR was run by TCRdb on the 5' RACE reads, yielding one entry per CDR3 protein. The sample records about 760,000 distinct CDR3 sequences, approximately 53% being singletons. Sequencing was carried out using blood. The receptors were sampled from a man in his forties in good health.

This clonotype was found once. A much larger clonotype is one base distant, so this may be a read error. J is TRBJ2-1 and V is TRBV20-1; no reliable D call. The length of the CDR3 is 11 residues. Between the trimmed V and J ends, which lost 4 bases and 13 bases, there was a span of 14 bases. CDR1 and CDR2 from the germline V gene are DFQATT and SNEGSKA (reference sequence). Here the CDR3 reads CSATLIETQFF. The CDR3 bases are TGCAGTGCTACCTTGATCGAGACCCAGTTCTTC.

J is TRBJ2-7 and V is TRBV29-1; a weak D match, TRBD1 (6 bases). Gene TRBJ2-5 matches the end of the DNA better, so the J call may be wrong. Per the germline V gene, CDR1 is SQVTM and CDR2 is ANQGSEA. The CDR3 length is 12 residues. The CDR3, as DNA: TGCAGCTCGACCGAGGACAGAGAGACCCAGTACTTC. This codes for CSSTEDRETQYF.

V usage is TRBV5-1 and J usage is TRBJ1-4; 8 bases line up with TRBD1. The V segment lost 4 bases and the J segment 5 bases; nucleotides outside the gene matches: 4. CDR1 and CDR2 (germline): SGHRS, YFSETQ. This CDR3 comprises 14 residues. CDR3 nucleotides: TGCGCCAGCAGCGCCCGGACAGGGAATGAAAAACTGTTTTTT. Translated: CASSARTGNEKLFF.

J is TRBJ2-4 and V is TRBV29-1; D tentatively fits TRBD1 or TRBD2 (5 bases each). CDR1 is SQVTM, CDR2 ANQGSEA, per germline. This CDR3 contains 14 residues. The CDR3, as DNA: TGCAGTGCTAACGTGGGGGAAACCAAAAACATTCAGTACTTC. As protein: CSANVGETKNIQYF.

Only a few counts were recorded for this clonotype. V is TRBV20-1 and J is TRBJ2-3; perhaps TRBD1 as D (5 bases). This CDR3 contains 12 residues. Germline lookup yields CDR1 DFQATT and CDR2 SNEGSKA (reference sequence). The germline V and J ends were trimmed by 3 bases and 11 bases, with 15 bases remaining between them. For the CDR3, the DNA is TGCAGTGCTAGTACGGACATGATCGAGCAGTATTTT. It is translated as CSASTDMIEQYF.

This chain connects TRBV27 to TRBJ1-1, with D maybe TRBD1 (5 bases). The V gene's germline CDR1 is MNHEY and CDR2 SMNVEV (reference sequence). CDR3 length equals 15 residues. The V gene lost 3 bases and the J gene lost 0 bases, with 11 bases spanning the gap. This CDR3 is CASSLGVSLNTEAFF. The DNA for the CDR3 is TGTGCCAGCAGTTTGGGGGTCAGCTTGAACACTGAAGCTTTCTTT.

V is TRBV6-1 and J is TRBJ2-3, with TRBD2 identical over 7 bases. CDR3 length: 14 residues. Germline trimming cut 0 bases from V and 9 bases from J; bases unmatched to any gene: 6. CDR1 is MNHNS, CDR2 SASEGT, per germline. For the CDR3, the DNA is TGTGCCAGCAGTGAAGCGGGAGGGATCGGCACGCAGTATTTT. Translated, it gives CASSEAGGIGTQYF.

This clonotype was observed a few times. The rearrangement joins TRBV12-3 or TRBV12-4 to TRBJ1-1, with D unclear. The V and J ends lost 0 bases and 6 bases respectively, with 14 bases between them. The CDR3 consists of 15 residues. The CDR3 coding sequence is TGTGCCAGCAGTTTAGCGCGTTTACGGTTCCCTGAAGCTTTCTTT. It specifies CASSLARLRFPEAFF.

The chain couples TRBV13 to TRBJ2-5; 8 nucleotides align to TRBD2. The ends lost 4 bases at V and 4 bases at J; junction bases unmatched: 5. The CDR3 has 14 residues. Germline-derived CDR1 and CDR2 are PRHDT and FYEKMQ (reference sequence). CDR3 bases: TGTGCCAGCAGCTCCCCGGGGGGGGCAGAGACCCAGTACTTC. Amino acid sequence: CASSSPGGAETQYF.

The rearrangement links TRBV25-1 to TRBJ1-2, with a possible D match to TRBD1 (6 bases). V was trimmed by 6 bases and J by 0 bases, leaving 8 bases between them. Germline V lookup: CDR1 MGHDK, CDR2 SYGVNS. The CDR3 extends over 13 amino acids. In DNA form, the CDR3 reads TGTGCCAGCAGGGACAGTTCTAACTATGGCTACACCTTC. Translating gives CASRDSSNYGYTF.

The rearrangement uses TRBV6-4 and TRBJ2-1; no firm D call. This CDR3 is 13 amino acids long. V shed 4 bases and J shed 9 bases, with 13 bases lying between them. Germline V gene sequence: CDR1 MRHNA, CDR2 SNTAGT. The CDR3 coding sequence is TGTGCCAGCAGTGCATCTTGGGTTGGTGAGCAGTTCTTC. This sequence encodes CASSASWVGEQFF.

The chain joins TRBV24-1 to TRBJ2-7; weak D call: TRBD1 (6 bases). The CDR3 covers 13 residues. The germline V gene has CDR1 KGHDR and CDR2 SFDVKD. V was clipped by 9 bases and J by 1 base, with 12 bases between them. The CDR3 protein is CATASGASYEQYF. The DNA of the CDR3 is TGTGCCACCGCGTCAGGGGCGTCCTACGAGCAGTACTTC.